A single sample is the source of the 28 T cell receptor beta chains below, sequenced in a study of T cell responses to AZD1222 COVID-19 vaccine. Repertoires were generated with immunoSEQ multiplex PCR, while TCRdb's copy carries only in-frame clones and drops some. The top ten clones hold approximately 23% of a sample with about 69,000 clones, 70% to 90% of them seen once. The starting material was peripheral blood, obtained 28 days after the second AZD1222 dose. The receptor source for this set is an adult who received the AZD1222 COVID-19 vaccine.

The chain links TRBV6-2 or TRBV6-3 to TRBJ1-5; D call uncertain. The CDR3 has 13 residues. Germline V gene sequence: CDR1 MNHEY, CDR2 SVGEGT. Trimming took off 4 bases at V and 3 bases at J, with 7 bases between the two ends. CDR3 loop: CASSFRNNQPQHF. DNA of the CDR3: TGTGCCAGCAGTTTCAGGAACAATCAGCCCCAGCATTTT.

The chain couples TRBV5-1 to TRBJ1-6; 11 bases fit TRBD1. The germline gives CDR1 SGHRS, CDR2 YFSETQ. The junction had 5 bases not matched to a gene; V was cut back by 4 bases and J by 8 bases. The CDR3 spans 15 residues. DNA for the CDR3: TGCGCCAGCAGCGTACGGACAGGGGGCCATTCACCCCTCCACTTT. It specifies CASSVRTGGHSPLHF. Combining the CDR3 with reference TRBV5-1 and TRBJ1-6 gives the whole variable domain KAGVTQTPRYLIKTRGQQVTLSCSPISGHRSVSWYQQTPGQGLQFLFEYFSETQRNKGNFPGRFSGRQFSNSRSEMNVSTLELGDSALYLCASSVRTGGHSPLHFGNGTRLTVT.

CDR3 sequence: CASGLTGYGYTF. Here the CDR3 DNA reads TGTGCCAGCGGATTAACAGGTTATGGCTACACCTTC. This chain uses TRBV12-3 or TRBV12-4 with TRBJ1-2; maybe TRBD1 (5 bases). The length of the CDR3 is 12 residues. Trimming shortened V by 8 bases and J by 5 bases, and 12 bases separated the two germline ends.

V gene TRBV11-2 combines with J gene TRBJ2-1; tentatively, D is TRBD2 (6 bases). Trimming took off 2 bases at V and 10 bases at J, with 15 bases between the two ends. The germline gives CDR1 SGHAT, CDR2 FQNNGV. This CDR3 region has 14 residues. CDR3 sequence (DNA): TGTGCCAGCAGCTTACTTCGCGGGGTTAGGGAGCAGTTCTTC. Translated, it gives CASSLLRGVREQFF.

The rearrangement links TRBV4-1 to TRBJ1-2; D unresolved. This CDR3 spans 13 amino acids. The V and J ends lost 2 bases and 2 bases respectively, with 6 bases between them. CDR1 MGHRA and CDR2 YSYEKL come from the germline V gene. The CDR3, as DNA: TGCGCCAGCAGCCAAATGGGGAACTATGGCTACACCTTC. Its protein product is CASSQMGNYGYTF.

The chain recombines TRBV11-1 with TRBJ2-1; possibly TRBD2 for D (5 bases). Deletions cut 8 bases from V and 6 bases from J, with 11 bases between. CDR3 length equals 12 residues. Germline lookup yields CDR1 SGHAT and CDR2 FQDESV (reference sequence). The CDR3 DNA follows: TGTGCCAGCGAAACTAGTATCAATGAGCAGTTCTTC. Amino acid sequence: CASETSINEQFF.

This clone was seen only a few times. The chain has TRBV5-1 and TRBJ2-5, with 9 bases lining up with TRBD2. There are 15 residues in the CDR3. Per the germline V gene, CDR1 is SGHRS and CDR2 is YFSETQ. The V segment lost 1 base and the J segment 5 bases; nucleotides outside the gene matches: 6. The CDR3 coding sequence is TGCGCCAGCAGCTTGATAGCGGGGGCCGGGGAGACCCAGTACTTC. Translating it yields CASSLIAGAGETQYF.

This clone was detected only once. The rearrangement joins TRBV2 to TRBJ2-3; 9 bases agree with TRBD1. Germline assignment: CDR1 SNHLY and CDR2 FYNNEI. V was pared by 7 bases and J by 3 bases, with 8 bases of the junction left unmatched. This CDR3 spans 15 amino acids. The CDR3 sequence is CASTKDRGETDTQYF. The CDR3 DNA is TGTGCCAGCACTAAGGACAGGGGCGAAACAGATACGCAGTATTTT.

This chain links TRBV9 with TRBJ2-2; unclear D gene. In germline, CDR1 is SGDLS, CDR2 YYNGEE. The CDR3 contains 15 residues. V was clipped by 4 bases and J by 3 bases, with 13 bases between them. CDR3 protein: CASSSVDIHTGELFF. In DNA form, the CDR3 reads TGTGCCAGCAGCAGCGTAGATATCCACACCGGGGAGCTGTTTTTT.

V and J are TRBV7-2 and TRBJ2-5; D is unclear. The germline V gene has CDR1 SGHTA and CDR2 FQGNSA. V was trimmed by 1 base and J by 1 base, leaving 7 bases between them. CDR3 length equals 14 residues. CDR3 sequence reads: CASSLVPGQETQYF. The CDR3 nucleotides are TGTGCCAGCAGCTTAGTCCCAGGCCAAGAGACCCAGTACTTC.

The V gene is TRBV11-2, the J gene TRBJ2-7, with D perhaps assigned TRBD1 or TRBD2 (5 bases each). Germline V gene data show CDR1 as SGHAT and CDR2 as FQNNGV. There are 14 residues in the CDR3. V lost 1 base to trimming and J lost 2 bases, with 9 bases between them. The CDR3 DNA reads TGTGCCAGCAGCTTAGGGGACGGACCCTACGAGCAGTACTTC. It is translated as CASSLGDGPYEQYF.

The gene calls are TRBV7-2 and TRBJ1-2, with D possibly TRBD1 on 5 matching bases. V shed 1 base and J shed 8 bases, with 17 bases lying between them. The CDR3 has 15 residues. Germline V CDR1 and CDR2: SGHTA, FQGNSA. The CDR3, as DNA: TGTGCCAGCAGCTTAGATGCTGGGGGACCCCGGGGCTACACCTTC. Translating it yields CASSLDAGGPRGYTF. The complete variable domain, with remaining parts taken from reference TRBV7-2 and TRBJ1-2, reads GAGVSQSPSNKVTEKGKDVELRCDPISGHTALYWYRQSLGQGLEFLIYFQGNSAPDKSGLPSDRFSAERTGGSVSTLTIQRTQQEDSAVYLCASSLDAGGPRGYTFGSGTRLTVV.

This clone was seen once. The chain joins TRBV6-2 or TRBV6-3 to TRBJ2-1; 9 nucleotides agree with TRBD2. CDR3 size: 14 residues. The trim removed 5 bases at V and 6 bases at J, leaving 5 bases unmatched. Looked up from germline, CDR1 is MNHEY and CDR2 is SVGEGT. The CDR3 spells CASSQLAGRNEQFF. The CDR3 DNA sequence: TGTGCCAGCAGTCAACTAGCGGGTCGCAATGAGCAGTTCTTC.

The chain joins TRBV5-1 to TRBJ2-2; perhaps TRBD2 as D (5 bases). The germline V gene has CDR1 SGHRS and CDR2 YFSETQ. V was shortened by 2 bases and J by 1 base, with 9 bases between the two germline ends. This CDR3 has 15 residues. This CDR3 reads CASSFRGMNTGELFF. CDR3 bases: TGCGCCAGCAGCTTTCGGGGAATGAACACCGGGGAGCTGTTTTTT. Based on the CDR3 plus reference TRBV5-1 and TRBJ2-2, the full variable domain is KAGVTQTPRYLIKTRGQQVTLSCSPISGHRSVSWYQQTPGQGLQFLFEYFSETQRNKGNFPGRFSGRQFSNSRSEMNVSTLELGDSALYLCASSFRGMNTGELFFGEGSRLTVL.

This clone was picked up a small number of times. This chain connects TRBV6-4 to TRBJ1-6; TRBD1 is a possible D gene (6 bases). V lost 3 bases, J lost 10 bases, and 16 bases lay in between. The germline V gene encodes CDR1 MRHNA and CDR2 SNTAGT. The CDR3 runs to 15 residues. The CDR3 DNA is TGTGCCAGCAGTGAATCCTTACAGGGTACCTCACCCCTCCACTTT. Protein: CASSESLQGTSPLHF.

The V call is TRBV6-6, the J call TRBJ2-1; D unresolved. CDR1 and CDR2 (germline): MNHNY, SVGAGI (reference sequence). Trimming took off 0 bases at V and 12 bases at J, with 6 bases between the two ends. The CDR3 is made up of 11 amino acids. Here the CDR3 reads CASSYSKRQFF. DNA of the CDR3: TGTGCCAGCAGTTACTCTAAGCGGCAGTTCTTC.

This chain uses TRBV11-3 with TRBJ1-6; no definite D call. Germline V gene sequence: CDR1 SGHNT, CDR2 YENEEA. V was cut by 5 bases and J by 9 bases, with 8 bases left in between. The CDR3 is 12 amino acids. CDR3 sequence: CASSLAPSPLHF. CDR3 in DNA: TGTGCCAGCAGCCTAGCGCCTTCACCCCTCCACTTT.

The V gene is TRBV7-9, the J gene TRBJ2-3; 8 nucleotides line up with TRBD2. The CDR3 extends over 16 amino acids. The V gene's germline CDR1 is SEHNR and CDR2 FQNEAQ (reference sequence). V gave up 1 base and J gave up 4 bases; unmatched junction bases: 7. In DNA form, the CDR3 reads TGTGCCAGCAGCTTAGTGTCGGGAGGGCCGGCAGATACGCAGTATTTT. This encodes CASSLVSGGPADTQYF. Full variable domain (remainder filled in from reference TRBV7-9 and TRBJ2-3): DTGVSQNPRHKITKRGQNVTFRCDPISEHNRLYWYRQTLGQGPEFLTYFQNEAQLEKSRLLSDRFSAERPKGSFSTLEIQRTEQGDSAMYLCASSLVSGGPADTQYFGPGTRLTVL.

V usage is TRBV27 and J usage is TRBJ1-2; D gene ambiguous. The CDR3 contains 14 residues. The ends were cut back, 3 bases at V and 7 bases at J, with 15 bases in the middle. The V gene's germline CDR1 is MNHEY and CDR2 SMNVEV (reference sequence). CDR3 DNA sequence: TGTGCCAGCAGTTTCTCGGCCCCGGGAGGTGGCTACACCTTC. It is translated as CASSFSAPGGGYTF.

This clone was observed a single time. The rearrangement uses TRBV3-1 (or the pseudogene TRBV3-2) and TRBJ2-7; no clear D gene. V was cut by 1 base and J by 2 bases, with 6 bases left in between. The CDR3 is 13 residues long. Germline CDR1 and CDR2: LGHDT and YNNKEL (reference sequence). CDR3 sequence: CASSQAGPYEQYF. CDR3 DNA: TGTGCCAGCAGCCAAGCCGGACCCTACGAGCAGTACTTC.

The chain is built from TRBV6-5 and TRBJ1-1, with no clear D. This CDR3 is 13 amino acids long. Per germline, CDR1 MNHEY and CDR2 SVGAGI. V was clipped by 7 bases and J by 1 base, with 10 bases between them. CDR3 residues: CASTWRGNTEAFF. The DNA of the CDR3 is TGTGCCAGCACCTGGCGGGGGAACACTGAAGCTTTCTTT.

V usage is TRBV25-1 and J usage is TRBJ1-2; weak D call: TRBD1 (5 bases). This CDR3 has 13 residues. Trimming pared 7 bases from V and 3 bases from J, leaving 12 bases between. Germline V lookup: CDR1 MGHDK, CDR2 SYGVNS. The CDR3 DNA follows: TGTGCCAGCATAGGGGTGGGCGACTATGGCTACACCTTC. It encodes CASIGVGDYGYTF.

The chain carries TRBV14 and TRBJ2-5; D unresolved. Germline loops: CDR1 SGHDN, CDR2 FVKESK. With 1 base removed from V and 2 bases from J, the gap between germline ends came to 8 bases. The CDR3 is 14 amino acids. Here the CDR3 reads CASSQVLGQETQYF. For the CDR3, the DNA is TGTGCCAGCAGCCAAGTTTTGGGACAAGAGACCCAGTACTTC.

The V and J genes are TRBV11-2 and TRBJ1-6; D is unresolved. V lost 4 bases and J 0 bases, leaving 16 bases between the germline ends. The CDR3 has 18 amino acids. Germline values: CDR1 SGHAT, CDR2 FQNNGV. In DNA, the CDR3 is TGTGCCAGCAGCTCAAGGTCGGGGTCTACCTCCTATAATTCACCCCTCCACTTT. Its translation: CASSSRSGSTSYNSPLHF.

CDR3 protein: CASSLQQTNEQFF. For the CDR3, the DNA is TGTGCCAGCAGCTTACAACAGACCAATGAGCAGTTCTTC. The rearrangement joins TRBV7-9 to TRBJ2-1; D is unresolved. V lost 2 bases and J lost 6, with 8 bases in between. This CDR3 contains 13 residues. Germline lookup yields CDR1 SEHNR and CDR2 FQNEAQ (reference sequence).

The chain employs TRBV5-1 and TRBJ2-4; D not certain. Germline CDR1 reads SGHRS; CDR2 reads YFSETQ. V lost 0 bases and J lost 6, with 4 bases in between. The CDR3 extends over 12 amino acids. The CDR3 DNA is TGCGCCAGCAGCTTGGACCTAAACATTCAGTACTTC. As protein: CASSLDLNIQYF. The entire variable domain, with the rest obtained from reference TRBV5-1 and TRBJ2-4, is as follows: KAGVTQTPRYLIKTRGQQVTLSCSPISGHRSVSWYQQTPGQGLQFLFEYFSETQRNKGNFPGRFSGRQFSNSRSEMNVSTLELGDSALYLCASSLDLNIQYFGAGTRLSVL.

This rearrangement joins TRBV7-2 to TRBJ1-2; 9 nucleotides line up with TRBD1. The CDR3 extends over 14 amino acids. Germline values: CDR1 SGHTA, CDR2 FQGNSA. The J segment lost 4 bases and the V segment lost 4 bases, leaving 4 bases of the junction unmatched. The CDR3 sequence is CASSSGQGPYGYTF. CDR3 in DNA: TGTGCCAGCAGCTCCGGACAGGGGCCCTATGGCTACACCTTC.

CDR3 bases: TGTGCCAGCAGCCCGGACAGGGAGTACGAGCAGTACTTC. Translation gives CASSPDREYEQYF. This rearrangement joins TRBV2 to TRBJ2-7; TRBD1 matches at 8 bases. This CDR3 is 13 amino acids long. The V gene end was trimmed by 6 bases and the J gene end by 4 bases; junction bases not matched to a gene: 5. Germline V lookup: CDR1 SNHLY, CDR2 FYNNEI. Complete variable domain (other parts from reference TRBV2 and TRBJ2-7): EPEVTQTPSHQVTQMGQEVILRCVPISNHLYFYWYRQILGQKVEFLVSFYNNEISEKSEIFDDQFSVERPDGSNFTLKIRSTKLEDSAMYFCASSPDREYEQYFGPGTRLTVT.